Sequencing of this T cell receptor (beta chain) was carried out in a study of shared clonotypes between healthy human individuals. Splitting of CD4+ cells produced CD45RA+ naive and CD45RA-negative memory subsets. Assay: immunoSEQ multiplex PCR; the TCRdb copy retains only in-frame clones and omits some. The data show about 2 million clones, with roughly 94% seen just once and 0.1% to 0.15% held by the top ten. Sequenced input: naive CD4+ T cells sorted from blood. Regarding subset: CD45RA+ positively selected. The receptor was isolated from a man between 18 and 29 years old in good health.

As DNA, the CDR3 is TGCAGCGTTCACAGGGGATTCGGAGAGACCCAGTACTTC. Its translation is CSVHRGFGETQYF. The genes are TRBV29-1 and TRBJ2-5, with TRBD1 matching over 7 bases. The V gene end was trimmed by 5 bases and the J gene end by 4 bases; junction bases not matched to a gene: 7. The V gene's germline CDR1 is SQVTM and CDR2 ANQGSEA. This CDR3 has 13 residues.